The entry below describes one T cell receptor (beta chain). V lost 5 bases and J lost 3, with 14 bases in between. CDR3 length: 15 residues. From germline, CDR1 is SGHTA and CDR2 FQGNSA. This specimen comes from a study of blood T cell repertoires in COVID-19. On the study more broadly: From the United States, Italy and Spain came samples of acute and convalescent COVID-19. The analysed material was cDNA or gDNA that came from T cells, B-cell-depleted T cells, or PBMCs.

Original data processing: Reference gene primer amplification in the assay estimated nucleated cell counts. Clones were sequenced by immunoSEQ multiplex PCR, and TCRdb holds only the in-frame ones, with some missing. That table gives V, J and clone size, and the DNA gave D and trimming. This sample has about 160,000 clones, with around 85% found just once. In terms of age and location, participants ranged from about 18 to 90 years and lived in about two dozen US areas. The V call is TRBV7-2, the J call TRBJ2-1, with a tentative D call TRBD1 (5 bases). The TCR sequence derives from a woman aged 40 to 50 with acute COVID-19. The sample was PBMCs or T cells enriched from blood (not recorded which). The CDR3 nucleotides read TGTGCCAGCAGCCCCCCAGGGTCAGGCTACAATGAGCAGTTCTTC. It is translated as CASSPPGSGYNEQFF.